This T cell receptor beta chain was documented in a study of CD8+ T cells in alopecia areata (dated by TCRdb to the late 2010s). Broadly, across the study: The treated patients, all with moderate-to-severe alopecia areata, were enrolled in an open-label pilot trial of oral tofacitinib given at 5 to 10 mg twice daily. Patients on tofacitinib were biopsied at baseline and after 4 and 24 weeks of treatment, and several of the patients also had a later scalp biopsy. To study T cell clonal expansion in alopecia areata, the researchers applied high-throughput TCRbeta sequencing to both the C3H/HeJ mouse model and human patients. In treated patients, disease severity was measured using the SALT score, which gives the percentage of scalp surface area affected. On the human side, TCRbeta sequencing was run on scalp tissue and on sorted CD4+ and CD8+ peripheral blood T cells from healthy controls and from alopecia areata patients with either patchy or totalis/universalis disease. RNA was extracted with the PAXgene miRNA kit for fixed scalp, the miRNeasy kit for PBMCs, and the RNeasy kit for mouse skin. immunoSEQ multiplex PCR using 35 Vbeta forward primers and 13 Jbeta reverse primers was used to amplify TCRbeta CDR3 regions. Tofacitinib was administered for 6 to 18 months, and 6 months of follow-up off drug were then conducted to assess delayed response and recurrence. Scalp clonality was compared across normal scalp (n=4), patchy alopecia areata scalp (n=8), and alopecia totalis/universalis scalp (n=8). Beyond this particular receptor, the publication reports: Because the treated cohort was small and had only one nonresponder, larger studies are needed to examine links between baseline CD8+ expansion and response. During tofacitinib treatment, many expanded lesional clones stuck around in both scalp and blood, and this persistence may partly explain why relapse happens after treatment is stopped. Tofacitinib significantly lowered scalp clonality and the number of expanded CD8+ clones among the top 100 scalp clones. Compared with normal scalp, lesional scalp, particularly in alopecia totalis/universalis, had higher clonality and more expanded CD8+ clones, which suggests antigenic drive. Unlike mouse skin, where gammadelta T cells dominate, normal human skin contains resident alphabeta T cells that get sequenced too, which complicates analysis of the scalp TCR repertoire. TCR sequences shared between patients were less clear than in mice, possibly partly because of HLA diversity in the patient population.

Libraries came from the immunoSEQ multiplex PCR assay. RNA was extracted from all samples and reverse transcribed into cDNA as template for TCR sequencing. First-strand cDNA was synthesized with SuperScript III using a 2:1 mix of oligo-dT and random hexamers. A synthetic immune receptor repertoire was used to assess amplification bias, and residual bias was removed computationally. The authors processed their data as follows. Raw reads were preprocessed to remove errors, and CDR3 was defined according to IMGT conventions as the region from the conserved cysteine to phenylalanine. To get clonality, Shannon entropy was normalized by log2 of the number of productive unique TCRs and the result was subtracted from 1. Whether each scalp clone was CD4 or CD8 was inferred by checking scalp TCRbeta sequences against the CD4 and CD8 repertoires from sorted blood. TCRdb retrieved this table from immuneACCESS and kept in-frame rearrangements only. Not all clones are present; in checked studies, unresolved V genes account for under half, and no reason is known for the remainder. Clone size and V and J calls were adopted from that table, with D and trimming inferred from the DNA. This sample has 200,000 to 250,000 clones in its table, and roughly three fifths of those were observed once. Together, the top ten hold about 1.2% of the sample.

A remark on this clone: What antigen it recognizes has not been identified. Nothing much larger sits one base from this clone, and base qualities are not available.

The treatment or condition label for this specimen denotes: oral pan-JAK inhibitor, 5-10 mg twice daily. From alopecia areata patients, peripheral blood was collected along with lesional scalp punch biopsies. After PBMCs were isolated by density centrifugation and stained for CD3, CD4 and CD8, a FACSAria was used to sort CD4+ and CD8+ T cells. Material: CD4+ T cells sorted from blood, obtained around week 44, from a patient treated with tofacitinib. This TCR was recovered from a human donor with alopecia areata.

The encoded CDR3 is CASSFWGRSGELFF. At the DNA level, the sequence is TGTGCCAGCAGCTTCTGGGGGAGGTCCGGGGAGCTGTTTTTT. This sequence uses TRBV11-1 and TRBJ2-2; TRBD2 might be the D gene, on 6 matching bases. CDR1 and CDR2, looked up from the germline V gene (reference sequence), are SGHAT and FQDESV. The cysteine opens and the phenylalanine closes a CDR3 of 14 amino acids. Only the CDR3 region is kept as DNA, spanning 42 bases read in frame from base 1. V is clipped by 3 bases and J by 6 bases, and the sequence between their germline boundaries is 11 bases long.